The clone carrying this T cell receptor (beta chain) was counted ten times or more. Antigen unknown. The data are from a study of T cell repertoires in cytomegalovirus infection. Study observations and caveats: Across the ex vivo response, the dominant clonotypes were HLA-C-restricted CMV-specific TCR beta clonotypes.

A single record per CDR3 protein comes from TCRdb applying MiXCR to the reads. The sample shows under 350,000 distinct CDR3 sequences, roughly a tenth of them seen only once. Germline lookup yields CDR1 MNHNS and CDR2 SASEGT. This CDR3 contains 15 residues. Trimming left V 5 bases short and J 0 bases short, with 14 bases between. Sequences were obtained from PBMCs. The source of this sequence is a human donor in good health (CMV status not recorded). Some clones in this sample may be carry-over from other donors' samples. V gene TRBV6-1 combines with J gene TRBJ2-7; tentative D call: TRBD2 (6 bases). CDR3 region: CASSPGGAYSYEQYF. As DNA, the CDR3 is TGTGCCAGCAGTCCCGGAGGGGCTTACTCCTACGAGCAGTACTTC.